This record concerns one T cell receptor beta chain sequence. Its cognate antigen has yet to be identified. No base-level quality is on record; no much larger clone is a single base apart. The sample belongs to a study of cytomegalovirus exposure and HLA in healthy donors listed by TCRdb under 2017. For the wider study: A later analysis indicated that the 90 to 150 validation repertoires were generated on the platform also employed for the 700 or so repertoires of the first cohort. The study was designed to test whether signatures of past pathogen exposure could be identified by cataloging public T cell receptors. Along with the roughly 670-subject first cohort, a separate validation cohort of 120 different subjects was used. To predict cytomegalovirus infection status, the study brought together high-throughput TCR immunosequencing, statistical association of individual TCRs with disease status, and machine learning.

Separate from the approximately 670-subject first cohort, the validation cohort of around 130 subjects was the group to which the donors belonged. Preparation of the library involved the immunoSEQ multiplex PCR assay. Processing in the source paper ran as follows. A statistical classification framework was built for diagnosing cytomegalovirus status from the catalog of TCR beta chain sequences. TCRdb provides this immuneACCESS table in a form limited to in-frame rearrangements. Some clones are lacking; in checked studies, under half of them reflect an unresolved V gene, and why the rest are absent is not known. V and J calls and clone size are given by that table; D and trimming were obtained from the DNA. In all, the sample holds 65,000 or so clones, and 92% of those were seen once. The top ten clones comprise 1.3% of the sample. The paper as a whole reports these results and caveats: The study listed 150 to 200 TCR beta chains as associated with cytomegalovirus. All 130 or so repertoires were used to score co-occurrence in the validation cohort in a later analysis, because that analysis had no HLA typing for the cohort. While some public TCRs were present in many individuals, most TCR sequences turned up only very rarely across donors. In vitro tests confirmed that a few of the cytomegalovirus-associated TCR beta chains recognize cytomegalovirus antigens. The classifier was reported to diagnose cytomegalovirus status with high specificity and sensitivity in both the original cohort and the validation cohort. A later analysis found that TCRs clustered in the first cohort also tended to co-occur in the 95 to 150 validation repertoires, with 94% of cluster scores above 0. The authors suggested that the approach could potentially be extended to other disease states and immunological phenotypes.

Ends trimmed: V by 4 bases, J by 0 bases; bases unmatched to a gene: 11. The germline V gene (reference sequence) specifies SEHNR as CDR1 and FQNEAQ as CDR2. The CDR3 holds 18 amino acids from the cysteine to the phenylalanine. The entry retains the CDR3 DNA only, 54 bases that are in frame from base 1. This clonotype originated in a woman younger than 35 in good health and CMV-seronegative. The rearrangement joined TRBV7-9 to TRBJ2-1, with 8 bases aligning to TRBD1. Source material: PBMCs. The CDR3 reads CASSWGQDKPSSYNEQFF. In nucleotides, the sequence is TGTGCCAGCAGCTGGGGACAGGACAAGCCTAGCTCCTACAATGAGCAGTTCTTC.